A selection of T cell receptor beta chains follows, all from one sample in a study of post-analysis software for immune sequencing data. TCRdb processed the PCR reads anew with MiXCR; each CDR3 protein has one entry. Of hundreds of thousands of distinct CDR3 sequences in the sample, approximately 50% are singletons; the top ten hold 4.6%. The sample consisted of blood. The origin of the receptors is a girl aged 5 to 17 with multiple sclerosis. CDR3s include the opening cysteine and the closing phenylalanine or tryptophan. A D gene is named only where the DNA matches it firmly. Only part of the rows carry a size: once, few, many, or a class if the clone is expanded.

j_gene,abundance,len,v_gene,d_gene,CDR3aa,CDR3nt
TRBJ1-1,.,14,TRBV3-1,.,CASSQAEGHTEAFF,TGTGCCAGCAGCCAAGCTGAAGGGCACACTGAAGCTTTCTTT
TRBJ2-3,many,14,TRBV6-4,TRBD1,CASSDSAGGDTQYF,TGTGCCAGCAGTGACTCAGCAGGGGGAGATACGCAGTATTTT
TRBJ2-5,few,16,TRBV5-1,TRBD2,CASSLVAGEVGETQYF,TGCGCCAGCAGCTTGGTCGCGGGAGAGGTAGGAGAGACCCAGTACTTC
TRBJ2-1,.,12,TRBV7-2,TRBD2,CASSQAGGEQFF,TGTGCCAGCAGCCAGGCGGGGGGTGAGCAGTTCTTC
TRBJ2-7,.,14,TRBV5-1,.,CASSLVAVSVEQYF,TGCGCCAGCAGCTTGGTGGCAGTGAGTGTCGAGCAGTACTTC
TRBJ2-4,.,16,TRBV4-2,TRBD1,CASSQERTGPGDIQYF,TGTGCCAGCAGCCAAGAGAGGACAGGCCCCGGGGACATTCAGTACTTC
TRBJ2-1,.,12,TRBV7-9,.,CASSTTRGEQFF,TGTGCCAGCAGCACGACTAGGGGTGAGCAGTTCTTC
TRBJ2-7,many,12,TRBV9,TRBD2,CASSPGGGEQYF,TGTGCCAGCAGCCCCGGCGGGGGTGAGCAGTACTTC
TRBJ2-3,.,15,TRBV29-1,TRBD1,CSVEPGQGVGDTQYF,TGCAGCGTTGAGCCGGGACAGGGGGTTGGAGATACGCAGTATTTT
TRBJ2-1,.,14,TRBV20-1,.,CSASDRNSYNEQFF,TGCAGTGCGTCAGACAGGAACTCCTACAATGAGCAGTTCTTC
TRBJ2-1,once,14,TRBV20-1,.,CSARVLAHYNEQFF,TGCAGTGCTAGAGTGTTAGCGCACTACAATGAGCAGTTCTTC
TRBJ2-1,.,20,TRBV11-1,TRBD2,CASSLAGLAEGLSSYNEQFF,TGTGCCAGCAGCTTAGCTGGGCTAGCGGAGGGCCTCAGCTCCTACAATGAGCAGTTCTTC
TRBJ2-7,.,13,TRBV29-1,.,CSVEADSSYEQYF,TGCAGCGTTGAAGCAGACTCCTCCTACGAGCAGTACTTC
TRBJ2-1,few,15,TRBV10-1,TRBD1,CASSERTGDYNEQFF,TGCGCCAGCAGTGAGAGGACAGGGGATTACAATGAGCAGTTCTTC
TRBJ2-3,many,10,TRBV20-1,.,CSASADTQYF,TGCAGTGCTAGTGCGGATACGCAGTATTTT
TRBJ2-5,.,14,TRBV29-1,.,CSVEDGRARETQYF,TGCAGCGTTGAAGATGGCAGGGCCCGGGAGACCCAGTACTTC
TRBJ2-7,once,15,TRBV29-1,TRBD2,CSAGSGARLYNEQYF,TGCAGCGCTGGTAGCGGGGCCAGGCTTTACAATGAGCAGTACTTC
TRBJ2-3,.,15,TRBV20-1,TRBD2,CSASYSGSSADTQYF,TGCAGTGCCTCCTACAGCGGGAGTTCCGCAGATACGCAGTATTTT
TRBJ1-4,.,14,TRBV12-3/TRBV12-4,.,CASSSRGSDEKLFF,TGTGCCAGCAGTTCGAGGGGGAGTGATGAAAAACTGTTTTTT
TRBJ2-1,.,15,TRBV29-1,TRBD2,CSAERLAGIYNEQFF,TGCAGCGCAGAGAGGCTAGCGGGAATCTACAATGAGCAGTTCTTC
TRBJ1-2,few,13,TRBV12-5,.,CASGPAEALGYTF,TGTGCTAGTGGTCCAGCCGAGGCTTTAGGCTACACCTTC
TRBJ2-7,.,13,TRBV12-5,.,CASGLVNFHEQYF,TGTGCTAGTGGTTTGGTAAATTTCCACGAGCAGTACTTC
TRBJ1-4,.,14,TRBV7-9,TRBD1,CASRSTGPSEKLFF,TGTGCCAGCAGGTCGACAGGGCCCAGCGAAAAACTGTTTTTT
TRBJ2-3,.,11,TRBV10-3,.,CAISETGTQYF,TGTGCCATCAGTGAGACTGGTACGCAGTATTTT
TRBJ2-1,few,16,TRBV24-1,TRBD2,CATSDSSAGVGYEQFF,TGTGCCACCAGTGATTCCTCAGCGGGAGTAGGCTATGAGCAGTTCTTC
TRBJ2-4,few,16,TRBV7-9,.,CASSIAGAEPERIQYF,TGTGCCAGCAGCATCGCCGGAGCGGAGCCGGAAAGGATTCAGTACTTC
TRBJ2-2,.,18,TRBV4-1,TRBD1,CASSQVGQGAGSAGELFF,TGCGCCAGCAGCCAAGTGGGACAGGGGGCCGGGTCGGCCGGGGAGCTGTTTTTT
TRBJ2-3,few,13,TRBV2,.,CASRDLSPDTQYF,TGTGCCAGCAGGGACTTATCCCCAGATACGCAGTATTTT
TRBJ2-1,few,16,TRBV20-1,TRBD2,CSAPLIASGRPNEQFF,TGCAGTGCTCCCCTTATTGCTAGCGGGAGACCAAATGAGCAGTTCTTC
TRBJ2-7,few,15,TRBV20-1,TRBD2,CSARDREASSYEQYF,TGCAGTGCTAGAGATCGGGAGGCTAGCTCCTACGAGCAGTACTTC
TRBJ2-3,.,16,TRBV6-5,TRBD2,CASRRDYRQYTDTQYF,TGTGCCAGCAGACGGGACTACCGGCAATACACAGATACGCAGTATTTT
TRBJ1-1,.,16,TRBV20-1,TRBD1,CSAGSAGQGMNTEAFF,TGCAGTGCTGGATCCGCCGGACAGGGGATGAACACTGAAGCTTTCTTT
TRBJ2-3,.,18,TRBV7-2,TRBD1,CASSSHRPTGGITDTQYF,TGTGCCAGCAGCTCCCATCGGCCGACAGGGGGGATTACAGATACGCAGTATTTT
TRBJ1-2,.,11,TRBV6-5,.,CASRGTLEYTF,TGTGCCAGCAGGGGGACACTAGAATACACCTTC
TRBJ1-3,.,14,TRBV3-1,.,CASQGLTDGNTIYF,TGTGCCAGCCAGGGGCTCACGGATGGAAACACCATATATTTT
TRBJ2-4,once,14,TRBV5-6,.,CASSPRRDGASQYF,TGTGCCAGCAGCCCGAGACGGGACGGAGCTTCCCAGTACTTC
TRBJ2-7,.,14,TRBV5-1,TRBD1,CASSFNRGQDEQYF,TGCGCCAGCAGCTTCAACAGGGGGCAGGACGAGCAGTACTTC
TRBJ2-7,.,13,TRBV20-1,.,CSARDLGGYEQYF,TGCAGTGCTAGAGATCTCGGAGGTTACGAGCAGTACTTC
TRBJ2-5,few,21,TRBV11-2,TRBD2,CASSLVSPTSGADPIQETQYF,TGTGCCAGCAGCTTAGTCTCACCCACTAGCGGGGCTGACCCGATTCAAGAGACCCAGTACTTC
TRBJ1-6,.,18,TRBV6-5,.,CASSYKVGDSSYNSPLHF,TGTGCCAGCAGTTACAAGGTTGGCGATAGCTCCTATAATTCACCCCTCCACTTT
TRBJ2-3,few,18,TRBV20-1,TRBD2,CSATLASGRAPRSDTQYF,TGCAGTGCTACCCTGGCGAGCGGGAGGGCGCCCCGGTCTGATACGCAGTATTTT
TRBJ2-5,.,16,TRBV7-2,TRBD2,CASSLLTASGSETQYF,TGTGCCAGCAGCTTATTGACGGCTAGCGGGAGCGAGACCCAGTACTTC
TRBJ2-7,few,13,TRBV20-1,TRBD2,CSASKTSGGLQYF,TGCAGTGCTAGTAAGACTAGCGGGGGCCTCCAGTACTTC
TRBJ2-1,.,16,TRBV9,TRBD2,CASSVLTSGGYNEQFF,TGTGCCAGCAGCGTGTTGACTAGCGGGGGGTACAATGAGCAGTTCTTC